This entry lists 20 T cell receptor beta chains sequenced from one sample in a study of blood T cell repertoires in COVID-19. Sequenced by immunoSEQ multiplex PCR; TCRdb stores in-frame clones only, minus some. Among roughly 100,000 clones listed, roughly 92% were seen once. The sample taken for sequencing was peripheral blood. These receptors were obtained from a woman in her forties or fifties with COVID-19, enrolled during active disease.

V is TRBV24-1 and J is TRBJ1-5; maybe TRBD1 (5 bases). CDR1 and CDR2 from the germline V gene are KGHDR and SFDVKD. The CDR3 totals 13 residues. V dropped 6 bases and J dropped 16 bases, with 21 bases sitting between them. The CDR3 protein is CATSREADSYIHF. The DNA for the CDR3 is TGTGCCACCAGTAGGGAGGCTGACAGTTATATCCATTTT.

J is TRBJ2-2 and V is TRBV7-9, with D possibly being TRBD1 (6 bases). This CDR3 has 16 residues. Germline V gene lookup returns CDR1 SEHNR and CDR2 FQNEAQ (reference sequence). The ends were cut back, 3 bases at V and 1 base at J, with 12 bases in the middle. The CDR3 reads CASSFRGTQNTGELFF. In nucleotides, the CDR3 is TGTGCCAGCAGCTTTCGTGGGACACAGAACACCGGGGAGCTGTTTTTT. The full variable domain, in which reference TRBV7-9 and TRBJ2-2 provide the parts outside the CDR3, is DTGVSQNPRHKITKRGQNVTFRCDPISEHNRLYWYRQTLGQGPEFLTYFQNEAQLEKSRLLSDRFSAERPKGSFSTLEIQRTEQGDSAMYLCASSFRGTQNTGELFFGEGSRLTVL.

The chain carries TRBV5-6 and TRBJ1-2; no firm D call. This CDR3 spans 16 amino acids. The germline V gene encodes CDR1 SGHDT and CDR2 YYEEEE. The ends were cut back, 0 bases at V and 4 bases at J, with 16 bases in the middle. Here the CDR3 reads CASSLGSIEVGYGYTF. The CDR3 nucleotides are TGTGCCAGCAGCTTGGGGTCAATAGAGGTTGGCTATGGCTACACCTTC.

CDR3 residues: CSVRWTTETQYF. The CDR3 coding sequence is TGCAGCGTAAGGTGGACTACAGAGACCCAGTACTTC. The chain combines TRBV29-1 with TRBJ2-5, with D maybe TRBD2 (6 bases). This CDR3 comprises 12 residues. Trimming stripped 6 bases from V and 4 bases from J, with 12 bases between. Germline V gives CDR1 SQVTM, CDR2 ANQGSEA. Filled out from reference TRBV29-1 and TRBJ2-5, the complete variable domain reads SAVISQKPSRDICQRGTSLTIQCQVDSQVTMMFWYRQQPGQSLTLIATANQGSEATYESGFVIDKFPISRPNLTFSTLTVSNMSPEDSSIYLCSVRWTTETQYFGPGTRLLVL.

CDR3 protein: CASIPPGAVTEAFF. Here the CDR3 DNA reads TGTGCCAGCATTCCCCCAGGGGCCGTTACTGAAGCTTTCTTT. The chain carries TRBV2 and TRBJ1-1; a weak D match, TRBD1 (6 bases). Trimming removed 7 bases from V and 5 bases from J, with 17 bases in between. This CDR3 spans 14 amino acids. Germline V CDR1 and CDR2: SNHLY, FYNNEI.

The chain joins TRBV12-3 or TRBV12-4 to TRBJ1-3; no reliable D call. V was pared by 9 bases and J by 4 bases, with 7 bases between. The CDR3 runs to 11 residues. The CDR3 DNA reads TGTGCCAGGAACAAAGGAAACACCATATATTTT. Its protein product is CARNKGNTIYF.

This rearrangement joins TRBV6-5 to TRBJ1-5, with 11 positions matching TRBD1. The CDR3 covers 13 residues. The germline V gene encodes CDR1 MNHEY and CDR2 SVGAGI. Unmatched junction bases numbered 0, after V lost 4 bases and J lost 7 bases. The CDR3, as DNA: TGTGCCAGCAGTTGGGACAGGGGGCAGCCCCAGCATTTT. This sequence encodes CASSWDRGQPQHF.

The V call is TRBV7-8, the J call TRBJ1-3; perhaps TRBD1 as D (6 bases). The V end was cut by 1 base, the J end by 5 bases, with 12 bases between. The CDR3 is made up of 15 amino acids. Germline V gene lookup returns CDR1 SGHVS and CDR2 FQNEAQ. This chain's CDR3 is CASSLGPGDRNTIYF. In DNA form, the CDR3 reads TGTGCCAGCAGCTTAGGGCCAGGGGATAGAAACACCATATATTTT.

With respect to this clone: One junction end does not reproduce the germline sequence, and a read error may be involved. The chain recombines TRBV5-1 with TRBJ1-4, with TRBD1 matching over 10 bases. Germline V gene sequence: CDR1 SGHRS, CDR2 YFSETQ. There are 17 residues in the CDR3. The CDR3 bases are TGCGCCAGCAGTTTGGGACAGGGGTACGCAACTAATGAAAAACTGTTTTTT. Amino acids: CASSLGQGYATNEKLFF.

The rearrangement joins TRBV19 to TRBJ1-6; 8 bases fit TRBD1. This CDR3 is built from 17 residues. With 2 bases clipped from V and 7 bases from J, the junction kept 10 bases outside the gene matches. The germline gives CDR1 LNHDA, CDR2 SQIVND (reference sequence). In DNA form, the CDR3 reads TGTGCCAGTAGTATATCTCTTGGAGGACAGGGAAATTCACCCCTCCACTTT. Amino acid sequence: CASSISLGGQGNSPLHF.

This chain connects TRBV19 to TRBJ1-2; D unresolved. Trimming shortened V by 5 bases and J by 3 bases, and 10 bases separated the two germline ends. CDR1 is LNHDA and CDR2 is SQIVND in the germline V gene (reference sequence). This CDR3 has 13 residues. CDR3 DNA: TGTGCCAGTAGTTTAACCCTAGACTATGGCTACACCTTC. Translated, it gives CASSLTLDYGYTF.

The CDR3 reads CASSYLAGGLPGKNEQFF. The CDR3 coding sequence is TGTGCCAGCAGCTATCTAGCGGGGGGCCTCCCCGGTAAAAATGAGCAGTTCTTC. The rearrangement uses TRBV7-6 and TRBJ2-1; TRBD2 matches 11 bases. Trimming removed 4 bases from V and 7 bases from J; junction bases left unmatched: 15. CDR1 and CDR2 from the germline V gene are SGHVS and FNYEAQ. The CDR3 contains 18 residues.

This clone was counted once. V and J are TRBV3-1 (or the pseudogene TRBV3-2) and TRBJ2-3; TRBD2 might be the D (6 bases). The CDR3 has 16 residues. The germline gives CDR1 LGHDT, CDR2 YNNKEL (reference sequence). V lost 5 bases and J lost 1, with 16 bases in between. The CDR3 protein is CASSTLAQRGTDTQYF. CDR3 in DNA: TGTGCCAGCAGCACCCTCGCCCAGCGGGGCACAGATACGCAGTATTTT.

The CDR3 DNA reads TGTGCCAGCAGCCCAAACAGGGCTGGGGCCAACGTCCTGACTTTC. Translation: CASSPNRAGANVLTF. This sequence joins TRBV7-3 and TRBJ2-6; perhaps TRBD1 as D (6 bases). Trimming removed 5 bases at V and 2 bases at J, with 10 bases between. Germline CDR1 is SGHTA and CDR2 is FQGTGA. This CDR3 region has 15 residues.

The rearrangement joins TRBV15 to TRBJ2-6, with TRBD1 as a possible D gene (6 bases). Trimming stripped 5 bases from V and 0 bases from J, with 14 bases between. Germline lookup yields CDR1 LNHNV and CDR2 YYDKDF (reference sequence). The CDR3 is 17 amino acids. The chain's CDR3 is CATSSGHGSSGANVLTF. CDR3 DNA: TGTGCCACCAGCTCGGGACATGGATCCTCTGGGGCCAACGTCCTGACTTTC.

This clone was counted a few times. This rearrangement joins TRBV18 to TRBJ1-1; D ambiguous. V lost 3 bases and J 7 bases, leaving 9 bases between the germline ends. Germline-derived CDR1 and CDR2 are KGHSH and LQKENI. The length of the CDR3 is 12 residues. CDR3 DNA sequence: TGTGCCAGCTCACCTTCCACGGTTGAAGCTTTCTTT. Its protein product is CASSPSTVEAFF. Combining the CDR3 with reference TRBV18 and TRBJ1-1 gives the whole variable domain NAGVMQNPRHLVRRRGQEARLRCSPMKGHSHVYWYRQLPEEGLKFMVYLQKENIIDESGMPKERFSAEFPKEGPSILRIQQVVRGDSAAYFCASSPSTVEAFFGQGTRLTVV.

This clone was seen a single time. The chain is built from TRBV5-6 and TRBJ1-4; D perhaps matches TRBD1 (5 bases). CDR1 and CDR2 (germline): SGHDT, YYEEEE. This CDR3 is 16 amino acids long. V was clipped by 4 bases and J by 7 bases, with 20 bases between them. The CDR3 region is CASSALPGEGSEKLFF. The CDR3 DNA follows: TGTGCCAGCAGCGCGCTCCCGGGGGAGGGTAGTGAAAAACTGTTTTTT.

The CDR3 is CASGDTYNYGYTF. The CDR3 DNA reads as TGTGCCAGTGGGGACACTTACAACTATGGCTACACCTTC. The genes are TRBV19 and TRBJ1-2, with TRBD1 as a possible D gene (6 bases). The V gene lost 8 bases and the J gene lost 2 bases, with 12 bases spanning the gap. This CDR3 is 13 amino acids long. The germline V gene encodes CDR1 LNHDA and CDR2 SQIVND (reference sequence).

V is TRBV20-1 and J is TRBJ1-2, with D unclear. Trimming removed 5 bases from V and 8 bases from J, with 9 bases in between. In germline, CDR1 is DFQATT, CDR2 SNEGSKA (reference sequence). The CDR3 totals 10 residues. CDR3 loop: CSAPNHGYTF. CDR3 in DNA: TGCAGTGCTCCTAACCACGGCTACACCTTC.

The gene calls are TRBV7-2 and TRBJ2-2, with a possible D match to TRBD2 (5 bases). The CDR3 is 14 residues long. Trimming stripped 4 bases from V and 0 bases from J, with 6 bases between. Germline assignment: CDR1 SGHTA and CDR2 FQGNSA. CDR3 region: CASSSGANTGELFF. The CDR3 nucleotides are TGTGCCAGCAGCTCCGGGGCGAACACCGGGGAGCTGTTTTTT. The full variable domain, rest sourced from reference TRBV7-2 and TRBJ2-2, is GAGVSQSPSNKVTEKGKDVELRCDPISGHTALYWYRQSLGQGLEFLIYFQGNSAPDKSGLPSDRFSAERTGGSVSTLTIQRTQQEDSAVYLCASSSGANTGELFFGEGSRLTVL.